This T cell receptor beta chain appears in the sequencing data of a study of shared clonotypes between healthy human individuals. Study-wide context: CD8 memory received one plate per donor, CD8 naive two, CD4 memory three and CD4 naive three.

Trimming removed 1 base at V and 4 bases at J, with 7 bases between. This CDR3 is built from 13 residues. Germline V gives CDR1 SEHNR, CDR2 FQNEAQ (reference sequence). Regarding the study as a whole: Genetic and exposure-history diversity was limited by the few donors. It was anticipated that sequencing depth would influence how many clonotypes donors shared.

Naive CD8 cells were CD45RO-negative, positively selected for CCR7, excluding terminally differentiated effector memory CD45RA+ cells. The donor cohort consisted entirely of Caucasian adults residing in Nashville, Tennessee. The data were produced by immunoSEQ multiplex PCR, yet TCRdb's version contains in-frame clones alone and is incomplete. The sample yields just over 2,000,000 clones, approximately 95% seen once. Comment on this clone: As yet, its antigen is unknown. Other DNA variants within this sample encode the same CDR3.

The chain has TRBV7-9 and TRBJ1-2; tentatively, D is TRBD1 (6 bases). Sequenced input: naive CD8+ T cells sorted from blood. This TCR was sampled from a man between 18 and 29 years old in good health. CDR3 sequence (DNA): TGTGCCAGCAGCTTAGGGACAGTCTATGGCTACACCTTC. Protein product: CASSLGTVYGYTF.